One sample yielded the 16 T cell receptor beta chains listed below, sequenced in a study of molecular identifiers for immune sequencing clone quantification. MiXCR, applied by TCRdb to the PCR reads, yields one record per CDR3 protein. Among more than 550,000 distinct CDR3 sequences listed, approximately 24% were seen once. The sequenced material came from naive CD8+ T cells from blood, with Jurkat cell RNA spiked in. Specified subset: FACS-sorted CD8+CD4-CCR7+CD45RA+ naive T cells. The receptors shown here come from a human donor in good health. Some libraries in this study had Jurkat cell RNA spiked in.

This clonotype has at least ten counts. The J gene is TRBJ2-3, the V gene TRBV27, with 11 bases identical to TRBD2. Losses at the gene ends were 8 bases for V and 2 bases for J; bases not matched to a gene: 9. The CDR3 is made up of 16 amino acids. Germline V gene lookup returns CDR1 MNHEY and CDR2 SMNVEV (reference sequence). The CDR3: CASGPGTSGYTDTQYF. The CDR3 DNA is TGTGCCAGCGGACCTGGGACTAGCGGATACACAGATACGCAGTATTTT.

The genes are TRBV7-9 and TRBJ2-7, with TRBD2 matching over 9 bases. The CDR3 has 15 residues. The germline V gene encodes CDR1 SEHNR and CDR2 FQNEAQ (reference sequence). Trimming cost V 1 base and J 9 bases; bases outside gene matches: 10. CDR3 residues: CASSLVGRGGEGQYF. DNA of the CDR3: TGTGCCAGCAGCTTAGTCGGGCGGGGGGGTGAAGGGCAGTACTTC.

This clonotype was found many times. The CDR3 sequence is CAWSVGSRSTDTQYF. CDR3 bases: TGTGCCTGGAGTGTAGGGAGCCGGAGCACAGATACGCAGTATTTT. The chain has TRBV30 and TRBJ2-3, with a weak D call TRBD2 (5 bases). The V and J ends lost 0 bases and 0 bases respectively, with 10 bases between them. CDR3 length equals 15 residues. Germline V gene lookup returns CDR1 GTSNPN and CDR2 SVGIG (reference sequence). The full variable domain, rest sourced from reference TRBV30 and TRBJ2-3, is SQTIHQWPATLVQPVGSPLSLECTVEGTSNPNLYWYRQAAGRGLQLLFYSVGIGQISSEVPQNLSASRPQDRQFILSSKKLLLSDSGFYLCAWSVGSRSTDTQYFGPGTRLTVL.

This clonotype was seen more than once but under ten times. This chain connects TRBV7-3 to TRBJ2-1; 9 bases fit TRBD2. With V trimmed by 1 base and J by 3 bases, 13 bases remained unmatched. This CDR3 contains 19 residues. CDR1 is SGHTA and CDR2 is FQGTGA in the germline V gene. The CDR3 bases are TGTGCCAGCAGCTTAATCGGGCGGGAGGGCCATCTTCTCTACAATGAGCAGTTCTTC. Translation: CASSLIGREGHLLYNEQFF.

Worth noting for this clonotype: A single base separates this from a much larger clone, so it may be a read error. The chain employs TRBV4-3 and TRBJ2-3; no clear D gene. The CDR3 contains 16 residues. The germline CDR1 and CDR2 sequences are LGHNA and YSLEER. The chain's CDR3 is CASSQEVESSTDTRYF. CDR3 bases: TGCGCCAGCAGCCAAGAAGTTGAGAGTAGCACAGATACGCGGTATTTT.

The chain combines TRBV7-9 with TRBJ2-5; D remains ambiguous. V lost 10 bases and J lost 3, with 15 bases in between. The CDR3 has 13 amino acids. Germline V gives CDR1 SEHNR, CDR2 FQNEAQ (reference sequence). The CDR3 coding sequence is TGTGCCAACACCACGGGTTTCGAAGAGACCCAGTACTTC. Translating gives CANTTGFEETQYF. The complete variable domain, with remaining parts taken from reference TRBV7-9 and TRBJ2-5, reads DTGVSQNPRHKITKRGQNVTFRCDPISEHNRLYWYRQTLGQGPEFLTYFQNEAQLEKSRLLSDRFSAERPKGSFSTLEIQRTEQGDSAMYLCANTTGFEETQYFGPGTRLLVL.

About this clonotype: A read error may be the cause here, since a much bigger clone is one base away. The chain combines TRBV4-3 with TRBJ1-5; D uncertain. Germline V lookup: CDR1 LGHNA, CDR2 YSLEER. V lost 0 bases and J lost 5, with 11 bases in between. The CDR3 is 15 amino acids. CDR3 coding DNA: TGCGCCAGCAGCCAAGATGAAGGGTGTGATCAGCCCCAGCATTTT. Translated, it gives CASSQDEGCDQPQHF.

The chain employs TRBV4-1 and TRBJ2-1; D is perhaps TRBD2 (6 bases). The CDR3 runs 14 residues. The V gene's germline CDR1 is MGHRA and CDR2 YSYEKL. V was clipped by 3 bases and J by 8 bases, with 14 bases between them. CDR3 in amino acids: CASSHDAGSDEQFF. CDR3 DNA: TGCGCCAGCAGCCACGATGCGGGGAGCGATGAGCAGTTCTTC.

The DNA for the CDR3 is TGTGCCAGCAGCGCGAGGACTAAGATCAGCACAGATACGCAGTATTTT. This encodes CASSARTKISTDTQYF. The chain carries TRBV9 and TRBJ2-3, with D tentatively TRBD2 (6 bases). The CDR3 has 16 amino acids. Trimming pared 3 bases from V and 0 bases from J, leaving 14 bases between. Germline V gives CDR1 SGDLS, CDR2 YYNGEE.

Concerning this clonotype: The junction departs from the called germline gene at one end, perhaps through a read error. The gene calls are TRBV6-1 and TRBJ1-5; D perhaps matches TRBD1 (5 bases). CDR3 length: 18 amino acids. From germline, CDR1 is MNHNS and CDR2 SASEGT. CDR3 region: CASSEIGWTPYSDQLQHF. DNA of the CDR3: TGTGCCAGCAGTGAAATTGGATGGACACCCTATAGCGATCAGCTCCAGCATTTT.

In its sample, this clonotype was seen many times. The rearrangement joins TRBV27 to TRBJ1-1, with TRBD1 as a possible D gene (6 bases). V lost 8 bases, J lost 0 bases, and 13 bases lay in between. Germline CDR1 MNHEY, CDR2 SMNVEV (reference sequence). This CDR3 has 14 amino acids. CDR3 amino acids: CASRQEFMNTEAFF. As DNA, the CDR3 is TGTGCCAGCCGACAGGAGTTCATGAACACTGAAGCTTTCTTT.

This clonotype has a single count. This sequence may be a read error, since a much larger clone differs from it by one base. The chain joins TRBV7-9 to TRBJ1-2; D is ambiguous. The CDR3 consists of 14 residues. Germline V CDR1 and CDR2: SEHNR, FQNEAQ (reference sequence). The CDR3: CASGLRTVAYGYTF. The CDR3 region has the DNA TGTGCCAGCGGCTTAAGGACGGTAGCCTATGGCTACACCTTC.

This clonotype was observed at least ten times. This sequence joins TRBV30 and TRBJ1-1; perhaps TRBD1 as D (5 bases). The length of the CDR3 is 14 residues. V was cut by 0 bases and J by 1 base, with 9 bases left in between. CDR1 GTSNPN and CDR2 SVGIG come from the germline V gene (reference sequence). The CDR3 spells CAWSVGDGNTEAFF. In DNA, the CDR3 is TGTGCCTGGAGTGTGGGGGACGGGAACACTGAAGCTTTCTTT. Full variable domain (rest looked up from reference TRBV30 and TRBJ1-1): SQTIHQWPATLVQPVGSPLSLECTVEGTSNPNLYWYRQAAGRGLQLLFYSVGIGQISSEVPQNLSASRPQDRQFILSSKKLLLSDSGFYLCAWSVGDGNTEAFFGQGTRLTVV.

The chain joins TRBV7-9 to TRBJ2-3; possibly TRBD1 or TRBD2 for D (5 bases each). Per the germline V gene, CDR1 is SEHNR and CDR2 is FQNEAQ (reference sequence). This CDR3 comprises 17 residues. This chain's CDR3 is CVTSGRVEGEGTDTQYF. CDR3 sequence (DNA): TGTGTCACCTCGGGCAGGGTAGAGGGCGAGGGCACAGATACGCAGTATTTT.

The sample holds many counts of this clonotype. This chain links TRBV12-3 or TRBV12-4 with TRBJ2-5; 16 nucleotides line up with TRBD2. Trimming took 5 bases from V and 1 from J; bases not matched to a gene: 4. This CDR3 has 17 residues. CDR3 DNA: TGTGCCAGCAGTGCCGGGACTAGCGGGGGGGTCCAAGAGACCCAGTACTTC. Translating gives CASSAGTSGGVQETQYF.

This clonotype was detected ten times or more. The chain couples TRBV30 to TRBJ1-3, with D perhaps TRBD1 (6 bases). With 2 bases removed from V and 0 bases from J, the gap between germline ends came to 11 bases. The CDR3 spans 15 residues. Germline V gene data show CDR1 as GTSNPN and CDR2 as SVGIG (reference sequence). The CDR3 protein is CAWSLDSYSGNTIYF. The CDR3 nucleotides read TGTGCCTGGAGTCTGGACAGCTACTCTGGAAACACCATATATTTT.